This T cell receptor (beta chain) was recovered during a study of OX40 agonist ivuxolimab in advanced cancers. The wider study: Three patients had partial responses: one hepatocellular carcinoma, two cutaneous melanoma.

Libraries were prepared by immunoSEQ multiplex PCR; TCRdb keeps only in-frame clonotypes and omits some of them. This table holds approximately 26,000 clones, approximately 79% found once. Of note for this clone: The antigen is undetermined.

Germline V gene lookup returns CDR1 MGHRA and CDR2 YSYEKL. The germline V and J ends were trimmed by 1 base and 0 bases, with 10 bases remaining between them. The CDR3 has 17 amino acids. Study observations and caveats: Clones of CD4+ and CD8+ blood T cells grew by week 6 at doses of 0.1 to 3.0 mg/kg.

The sequence was collected from an adult with an advanced solid tumor such as melanoma, head and neck, liver or kidney cancer. The sample was CD4+ or CD8+ T cells sorted from blood, taken in a trial of the OX40 agonist ivuxolimab. The chain has TRBV4-1 and TRBJ1-6; D is unresolved. The CDR3 DNA sequence: TGCGCCAGCAGCCAAGTTACAGCCAGCTCCTATAATTCACCCCTCCACTTT. Encoded protein: CASSQVTASSYNSPLHF.